One sample yielded the 24 T cell receptor beta chains listed below, sequenced in a study of cytotoxic CD8 clonotypes in ibrutinib-treated CLL. Using immunoSEQ multiplex PCR, the repertoire was profiled, and TCRdb retains in-frame clones only, with some absent. The table has around 200,000 clones, nearly 80% seen once. The material sequenced was PBMCs, taken after 12 months of ibrutinib treatment. Receptors were obtained from a human donor with chronic lymphocytic leukemia.

The chain employs TRBV9 and TRBJ2-7; D is unresolved. Trimming took 4 bases from V and 6 from J, leaving 14 bases between them. The CDR3 extends over 13 amino acids. From germline, CDR1 is SGDLS and CDR2 YYNGEE. The CDR3 reads CASSPWIGPEQYF. CDR3 in DNA: TGTGCCAGCAGCCCCTGGATAGGGCCCGAGCAGTACTTC.

As regards this clone: Other nucleotide sequences in the sample specify the same CDR3. J is TRBJ1-1 and V is TRBV5-1; no clear D gene. The CDR3 consists of 15 residues. The ends were cut back, 0 bases at V and 1 base at J, with 10 bases in the middle. CDR1 is SGHRS, CDR2 YFSETQ, per germline. CDR3 protein: CASSLVGVENTEAFF. As DNA, the CDR3 is TGCGCCAGCAGCTTGGTAGGCGTGGAGAACACTGAAGCTTTCTTT.

V is TRBV15 and J is TRBJ2-3, with D hard to call. V gave up 0 bases and J gave up 7 bases, with 11 bases separating them. CDR1 and CDR2 from the germline V gene are LNHNV and YYDKDF (reference sequence). The CDR3 is 14 amino acids. The CDR3, as DNA: TGTGCCACCAGCAGAGAAGCGTTCGTCTATACGCAGTATTTT. Amino acid sequence: CATSREAFVYTQYF.

This sequence joins TRBV21-1 and TRBJ1-3; the table's TRBD1 call for D was not verified on the DNA. TRBV21-1 is designated a pseudogene. The CDR3 totals 16 residues. The CDR3 is CASSGAFRISGNTIYF. As DNA, the CDR3 is TGTGCCAGCAGCGGCGCTTTCAGGATCTCTGGAAACACCATATATTTT.

The chain links TRBV10-3 to TRBJ1-2; TRBD1 aligns across 7 bases. Germline CDR1 reads ENHRY; CDR2 reads SYGVKD. Trimming cost V 6 bases and J 6 bases; bases outside gene matches: 10. The CDR3 has 14 residues. CDR3 DNA sequence: TGTGCCATCAGCCACGAAGACAGGGCTCATGGCTACACCTTC. Translated: CAISHEDRAHGYTF.

This clone was seen only a few times. This chain links TRBV19 with TRBJ1-2, with 9 bases identical to TRBD1. V dropped 6 bases and J dropped 2; count of bases not matched to a gene: 10. The CDR3 covers 16 residues. CDR1 is LNHDA and CDR2 is SQIVND in the germline V gene (reference sequence). This CDR3 is CASSLSGTGKNYGYTF. The CDR3 nucleotides read TGTGCCAGTAGCCTTAGCGGGACAGGGAAGAACTATGGCTACACCTTC. The full variable domain, completed using reference TRBV19 and TRBJ1-2, is DGGITQSPKYLFRKEGQNVTLSCEQNLNHDAMYWYRQDPGQGLRLIYYSQIVNDFQKGDIAEGYSVSREKKESFPLTVTSAQKNPTAFYLCASSLSGTGKNYGYTFGSGTRLTVV.

For the CDR3, the DNA is TGTGCCAGCAGCACGGGAAACGCCTACAATGAGCAGTTCTTC. Its protein is CASSTGNAYNEQFF. This sequence joins TRBV11-3 and TRBJ2-1; a possible D gene is TRBD2 (5 bases). Trimming shortened V by 5 bases and J by 2 bases, and 10 bases separated the two germline ends. Germline V gives CDR1 SGHNT, CDR2 YENEEA. This CDR3 is 14 amino acids long. The complete variable domain, with remaining parts taken from reference TRBV11-3 and TRBJ2-1, reads EAGVVQSPRYKIIEKKQPVAFWCNPISGHNTLYWYLQNLGQGPELLIRYENEEAVDDSQLPKDRFSAERLKGVDSTLKIQPAELGDSAVYLCASSTGNAYNEQFFGPGTRLTVL.

This clone was detected only once. This chain uses TRBV5-1 with TRBJ2-5; no clear D gene. The V end was cut by 1 base, the J end by 2 bases, with 6 bases between. In germline, CDR1 is SGHRS, CDR2 YFSETQ. The length of the CDR3 is 13 residues. DNA for the CDR3: TGCGCCAGCAGCTTGCTAGTACAAGAGACCCAGTACTTC. Protein: CASSLLVQETQYF.

This clone has only a few counts. This chain links TRBV4-1 with TRBJ2-1, with D perhaps TRBD2 (7 bases). Germline V lookup: CDR1 MGHRA, CDR2 YSYEKL. Trimming removed 4 bases at V and 4 bases at J, with 20 bases between. This CDR3 spans 17 amino acids. The DNA of the CDR3 is TGCGCCAGCAGCCCAGCGGGACAACGTAGCTTTTACAATGAGCAGTTCTTC. Encoded protein: CASSPAGQRSFYNEQFF.

The genes are TRBV19 and TRBJ2-3, with D perhaps being TRBD1 or TRBD2 (5 bases each). Trimming shortened V by 5 bases and J by 0 bases, and 18 bases separated the two germline ends. The V gene's germline CDR1 is LNHDA and CDR2 SQIVND (reference sequence). CDR3 length: 17 residues. DNA of the CDR3: TGTGCCAGTAGTTCGTACCGGGACGTACCTAGCACAGATACGCAGTATTTT. Translation gives CASSSYRDVPSTDTQYF. The whole variable domain, filled in from reference TRBV19 and TRBJ2-3, reads DGGITQSPKYLFRKEGQNVTLSCEQNLNHDAMYWYRQDPGQGLRLIYYSQIVNDFQKGDIAEGYSVSREKKESFPLTVTSAQKNPTAFYLCASSSYRDVPSTDTQYFGPGTRLTVL.

The table lists this clone with a count of one. The chain has TRBV15 and TRBJ2-2, with 11 nucleotides matching TRBD1. This CDR3 spans 14 amino acids. Losses at the gene ends were 3 bases for V and 7 bases for J; bases not matched to a gene: 1. Germline loops: CDR1 LNHNV, CDR2 YYDKDF (reference sequence). The CDR3 sequence: CATSRGQGVGELFF. In nucleotides, the CDR3 is TGTGCCACCAGCAGGGGACAGGGGGTCGGGGAGCTGTTTTTT.

V gene TRBV7-8 combines with J gene TRBJ2-3; 9 bases fit TRBD2. Germline trimming cut 3 bases from V and 3 bases from J; bases unmatched to any gene: 1. The CDR3 is 14 amino acids. The germline gives CDR1 SGHVS, CDR2 FQNEAQ. The CDR3 sequence: CASSFSGGTDTQYF. The CDR3 coding sequence is TGTGCCAGCAGCTTCAGCGGGGGGACAGATACGCAGTATTTT.

J is TRBJ1-1 and V is TRBV11-3, with D unresolved. The V end lost 1 base, the J end lost 5 bases, and 5 bases lay between the germline ends. Germline CDR1 is SGHNT and CDR2 is YENEEA. The CDR3 spans 12 residues. The CDR3 bases are TGTGCCAGCAGCTTAGGGGAAACTGAAGCTTTCTTT. It yields the protein CASSLGETEAFF.

The V gene is TRBV11-2, the J gene TRBJ2-1; D is undetermined. This CDR3 is built from 11 residues. Germline V gene data show CDR1 as SGHAT and CDR2 as FQNNGV. V was trimmed by 5 bases and J by 7 bases, leaving 6 bases between them. CDR3 in DNA: TGTGCCAGCAGCCTCAGTAATGAGCAGTTCTTC. It codes for CASSLSNEQFF.

This clone was counted a single time. The V gene is TRBV10-1, the J gene TRBJ1-5; the D is unclear. V lost 6 bases to trimming and J lost 1 base, with 7 bases between them. Germline loops: CDR1 WNHNN, CDR2 SYGVQD (reference sequence). This CDR3 region has 13 residues. Here the CDR3 reads CASSPDSNQPQHF. CDR3 in DNA: TGCGCCAGCAGCCCCGACAGCAATCAGCCCCAGCATTTT.

This chain joins TRBV28 and TRBJ2-7; D could derive from TRBD1 or TRBD2 (7 bases each). Trimming cost V 5 bases and J 3 bases, with 14 bases left between them. This CDR3 comprises 14 residues. The V gene's germline CDR1 is MDHEN and CDR2 SYDVKM. CDR3 sequence: CASSPGGVGYEQYF. The CDR3 nucleotides read TGTGCCAGCAGTCCAGGGGGGGTGGGCTACGAGCAGTACTTC. The whole variable domain, remainder taken from reference TRBV28 and TRBJ2-7, is DVKVTQSSRYLVKRTGEKVFLECVQDMDHENMFWYRQDPGLGLRLIYFSYDVKMKEKGDIPEGYSVSREKKERFSLILESASTNQTSMYLCASSPGGVGYEQYFGPGTRLTVT.

The V gene is TRBV19, the J gene TRBJ2-7; 9 bases agree with TRBD1. Germline CDR1 is LNHDA and CDR2 is SQIVND (reference sequence). This CDR3 comprises 13 residues. Losses at the gene ends were 6 bases for V and 3 bases for J; bases not matched to a gene: 3. CDR3 protein: CASSRDRDYEQYF. CDR3 in DNA: TGTGCCAGTAGCCGGGACAGGGACTACGAGCAGTACTTC.

J is TRBJ2-5 and V is TRBV15; D not certain. The CDR3 consists of 13 residues. V was shortened by 3 bases and J by 7 bases, with 12 bases between the two germline ends. Germline CDR1 and CDR2: LNHNV and YYDKDF (reference sequence). The CDR3 spells CATSSPPLGTQYF. The DNA of the CDR3 is TGTGCCACCAGCAGCCCCCCGCTAGGGACCCAGTACTTC.

This clone has just one count. The chain uses TRBV7-6 and TRBJ1-1, with D uncertain. Trimming left V 5 bases short and J 5 bases short, with 24 bases between. Germline V lookup: CDR1 SGHVS, CDR2 FNYEAQ. This CDR3 has 17 residues. DNA of the CDR3: TGTGCCAGCAGCCAGGCCCAATTAGCCCGGGGTTATACTGAAGCTTTCTTT. Amino acid sequence: CASSQAQLARGYTEAFF.

V and J are TRBV5-6 and TRBJ1-5; TRBD1 is a possible D gene (6 bases). The CDR3 sequence is 16 residues long. Germline V CDR1 and CDR2: SGHDT, YYEEEE. V was shortened by 4 bases and J by 1 base, with 15 bases between the two germline ends. Here the CDR3 reads CASSRGPPVSNQPQHF. CDR3 nucleotide sequence: TGTGCCAGCAGCCGGGGGCCGCCGGTGAGCAATCAGCCCCAGCATTTT.

The V call is TRBV27, the J call TRBJ2-2; D is unresolved. The ends were cut back, 0 bases at V and 5 bases at J, with 10 bases in the middle. This CDR3 spans 15 amino acids. Germline V gene lookup returns CDR1 MNHEY and CDR2 SMNVEV (reference sequence). The CDR3 nucleotides are TGTGCCAGCAGTTTATCGAGGTGGGGAACCGGGGAGCTGTTTTTT. Translated, it gives CASSLSRWGTGELFF.

In its sample, this clone was seen once. This chain connects TRBV30 to TRBJ1-5; TRBD1 is a possible D gene (5 bases). The CDR3 runs 10 residues. Germline assignment: CDR1 GTSNPN and CDR2 SVGIG (reference sequence). V was trimmed by 4 bases and J by 7 bases, leaving 5 bases between them. The CDR3 spells CAWKGQPQHF. DNA for the CDR3: TGTGCCTGGAAGGGGCAGCCCCAGCATTTT.

The chain combines TRBV29-1 with TRBJ2-6; no clear D. CDR3 length: 14 residues. From germline, CDR1 is SQVTM and CDR2 ANQGSEA. The ends were cut back, 3 bases at V and 2 bases at J, with 8 bases in the middle. The CDR3 loop reads CSVENPPGANVLTF. In DNA, the CDR3 is TGCAGCGTTGAGAACCCCCCTGGGGCCAACGTCCTGACTTTC. Drawing the rest from reference TRBV29-1 and TRBJ2-6, the complete variable domain is SAVISQKPSRDICQRGTSLTIQCQVDSQVTMMFWYRQQPGQSLTLIATANQGSEATYESGFVIDKFPISRPNLTFSTLTVSNMSPEDSSIYLCSVENPPGANVLTFGAGSRLTVL.

The chain links TRBV5-1 to TRBJ2-3; D is unresolved. Germline V gene sequence: CDR1 SGHRS, CDR2 YFSETQ. This CDR3 contains 12 residues. V was shortened by 8 bases and J by 4 bases, with 11 bases between the two germline ends. The CDR3: CASSLESDTQYF. The CDR3 nucleotides are TGCGCCAGTTCGTTGGAGTCAGATACGCAGTATTTT.